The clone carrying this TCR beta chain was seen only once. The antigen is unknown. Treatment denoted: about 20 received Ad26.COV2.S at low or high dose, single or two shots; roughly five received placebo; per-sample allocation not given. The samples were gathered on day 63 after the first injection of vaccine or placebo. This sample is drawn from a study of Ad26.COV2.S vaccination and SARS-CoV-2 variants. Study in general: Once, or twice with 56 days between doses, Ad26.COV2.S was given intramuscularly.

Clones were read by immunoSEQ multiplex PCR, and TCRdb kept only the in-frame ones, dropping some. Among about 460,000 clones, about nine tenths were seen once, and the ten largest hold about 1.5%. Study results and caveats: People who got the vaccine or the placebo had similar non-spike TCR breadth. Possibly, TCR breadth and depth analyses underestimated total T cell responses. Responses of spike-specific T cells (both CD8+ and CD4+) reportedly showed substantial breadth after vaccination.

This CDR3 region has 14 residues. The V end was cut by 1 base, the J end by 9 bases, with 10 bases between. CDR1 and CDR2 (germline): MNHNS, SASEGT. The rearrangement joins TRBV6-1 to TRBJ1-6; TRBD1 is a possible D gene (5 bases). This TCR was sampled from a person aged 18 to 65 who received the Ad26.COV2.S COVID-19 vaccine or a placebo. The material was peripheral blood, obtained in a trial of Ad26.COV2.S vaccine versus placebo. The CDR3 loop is CASSEVGAGSPLHF. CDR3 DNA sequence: TGTGCCAGCAGTGAAGTAGGGGCTGGTTCACCCCTCCACTTT.